This T cell receptor (beta chain) was observed in a study of T cell responses to AZD1222 COVID-19 vaccine. Study results and caveats: Repertoire samples came only from after the peak T cell response. Following two doses of AZD1222, Spike-specific TCR breadth and depth rose. Along spike, vaccine-associated CD4 TCRs were found throughout, with dominance at 160-218 and 743-854.

With 4 bases clipped from V and 0 bases from J, the junction kept 11 bases outside the gene matches. Germline V gives CDR1 MDHEN, CDR2 SYDVKM. This CDR3 contains 17 residues. Assay used: immunoSEQ multiplex PCR; TCRdb lists only in-frame clones, some missing. This sample has 180,000 or so clones; about 87% occur once, and the top ten carry 4.3%. This clone was recorded once. Antigen unknown. The clonotype originates from an adult who received the MenACWY meningococcal vaccine as a control. The V and J genes are TRBV28 and TRBJ1-1, with 7 positions matching TRBD1. Sequences were derived from peripheral blood, sampled 28 days after the second dose of the MenACWY control vaccine. The CDR3 here is CASSSIRNQGVNTEAFF. CDR3 coding DNA: TGTGCCAGCAGTTCCATTCGGAATCAGGGGGTGAACACTGAAGCTTTCTTT. Drawing the rest from reference TRBV28 and TRBJ1-1, the complete variable domain is DVKVTQSSRYLVKRTGEKVFLECVQDMDHENMFWYRQDPGLGLRLIYFSYDVKMKEKGDIPEGYSVSREKKERFSLILESASTNQTSMYLCASSSIRNQGVNTEAFFGQGTRLTVV.